This is a list of T cell receptor beta chains from one sample in a study of control samples from healthy donors and cancer patients. Only in-frame clones appear in the TCRdb table, and some are missing; sequencing was by immunoSEQ multiplex PCR. The data show around 140,000 clones, about nine tenths seen once. Sequenced input: blood. The source is a man aged 30-40 years in good health. Both conserved end residues are part of each CDR3. The D gene is left open where the match is weak. Rows give clone size only sometimes, using once, few, many, or a class for an expanded clone.

size: NA; V: TRBV7-2; D: TRBD2; J: TRBJ2-7; CDR3: CASSPVSGVNEQYF; DNA: TGTGCCAGCAGCCCTGTTAGCGGGGTGAACGAGCAGTACTTC
size: NA; V: TRBV7-9; D: NA; J: TRBJ1-5; CDR3: CASSLSRGPQHF; DNA: TGTGCCAGCAGCTTAAGCCGGGGGCCCCAGCATTTT
size: once; V: TRBV27; D: NA; J: TRBJ1-5; CDR3: CASSLFRTVDQPQHF; DNA: TGTGCCAGCAGTTTATTTCGTACCGTGGATCAGCCCCAGCATTTT
size: NA; V: TRBV11-2; D: TRBD1; J: TRBJ2-7; CDR3: CASSSLRTGVHEQYF; DNA: TGTGCCAGCAGCTCACTACGGACAGGGGTCCACGAGCAGTACTTC
size: once; V: TRBV7-3; D: NA; J: TRBJ2-7; CDR3: CASSFEAGREQYF; DNA: TGTGCCAGCAGCTTCGAGGCGGGGCGCGAGCAGTACTTC
size: NA; V: TRBV14; D: NA; J: TRBJ1-1; CDR3: CASSPKRNTEAFF; DNA: TGTGCCAGCAGCCCTAAACGGAACACTGAAGCTTTCTTT
size: NA; V: TRBV21-1; D: NA; J: TRBJ2-1; CDR3: CASTRGPGNNEQFF; DNA: TGTGCCAGCACCCGAGGGCCGGGAAACAATGAGCAGTTCTTC
size: NA; V: TRBV6-4; D: TRBD2; J: TRBJ2-3; CDR3: CASSELSGGSTDTQYF; DNA: TGTGCCAGCAGTGAACTTAGCGGGGGGAGCACAGATACGCAGTATTTT
size: NA; V: TRBV6-6; D: TRBD1; J: TRBJ1-5; CDR3: CASSYRTGNQPQHF; DNA: TGTGCCAGCAGTTACAGGACAGGTAATCAGCCCCAGCATTTT
size: NA; V: TRBV3-1/TRBV3-2; D: NA; J: TRBJ1-3; CDR3: CASSPPTGGNTIYF; DNA: TGTGCCAGCAGCCCTCCTACCGGCGGAAACACCATATATTTT
size: NA; V: TRBV5-1; D: NA; J: TRBJ1-2; CDR3: CASSLAGGGGYTF; DNA: TGCGCCAGCAGCTTGGCTGGGGGTGGCGGCTACACCTTC
size: NA; V: TRBV19; D: TRBD1; J: TRBJ2-4; CDR3: CASSITGGTNIQYF; DNA: TGTGCCAGTAGTATTACAGGGGGGACAAACATTCAGTACTTC
size: NA; V: TRBV27; D: NA; J: TRBJ2-7; CDR3: CASSPGRARYEQYF; DNA: TGTGCCAGCAGCCCCGGCAGGGCCCGCTACGAGCAGTACTTC
size: NA; V: TRBV7-9; D: TRBD1; J: TRBJ2-3; CDR3: CASSPLDGGQGTDTQYF; DNA: TGTGCCAGCAGCCCCCTCGACGGGGGACAGGGGACAGATACGCAGTATTTT
size: NA; V: TRBV2; D: NA; J: TRBJ1-6; CDR3: CASTKGFPANSPLHF; DNA: TGTGCCAGCACCAAAGGATTCCCGGCTAATTCACCCCTCCACTTT
size: once; V: TRBV7-7; D: NA; J: TRBJ2-3; CDR3: CASSQGTHTDTQYF; DNA: TGTGCCAGCAGCCAGGGTACTCACACAGATACGCAGTATTTT
size: NA; V: TRBV4-2; D: NA; J: TRBJ2-2; CDR3: CASSKENTGELFF; DNA: TGTGCCAGCAGCAAGGAGAACACCGGGGAGCTGTTTTTT
size: NA; V: TRBV27; D: TRBD1; J: TRBJ1-5; CDR3: CASSPGTGFFSNQPQHF; DNA: TGTGCCAGCAGTCCCGGGACAGGTTTTTTTAGCAATCAGCCCCAGCATTTT
size: once; V: TRBV2; D: TRBD1; J: TRBJ1-2; CDR3: CARSGTGPNYGYTF; DNA: TGTGCCAGATCCGGGACAGGGCCTAACTATGGCTACACCTTC
size: NA; V: TRBV7-5; D: NA; J: TRBJ1-1; CDR3: CVRSLGFRDEAFF; DNA: TGTGTCAGAAGCTTAGGTTTCCGGGACGAAGCTTTCTTT
size: few; V: TRBV5-6; D: NA; J: TRBJ1-3; CDR3: CASSLRLVSGNTIYF; DNA: TGTGCCAGCAGCTTGCGTTTGGTATCTGGAAACACCATATATTTT
size: NA; V: TRBV5-5; D: TRBD1; J: TRBJ2-1; CDR3: CASSPGQGNMDEQFF; DNA: TGTGCCAGCAGCCCCGGACAGGGGAATATGGATGAGCAGTTCTTC
size: few; V: TRBV5-5; D: TRBD1; J: TRBJ1-2; CDR3: CASIPGQGNYGYTF; DNA: TGTGCCAGCATCCCGGGACAGGGGAACTATGGCTACACCTTC
size: NA; V: TRBV27; D: NA; J: TRBJ1-5; CDR3: CASSFINQPQHF; DNA: TGTGCCAGCAGTTTCATAAATCAGCCCCAGCATTTT
size: NA; V: TRBV5-1; D: TRBD2; J: TRBJ2-1; CDR3: CASSSSGVDYNEQFF; DNA: TGCGCCAGCAGCTCTAGCGGGGTGGACTACAATGAGCAGTTCTTC
size: NA; V: TRBV12-5; D: NA; J: TRBJ2-7; CDR3: CASGLGVSYEQYF; DNA: TGTGCTAGTGGTCTAGGGGTTTCCTACGAGCAGTACTTC
size: NA; V: TRBV5-1; D: NA; J: TRBJ1-6; CDR3: CASSLLGPNSPLHF; DNA: TGCGCCAGCAGCTTGTTAGGGCCAAATTCACCCCTCCACTTT
size: once; V: TRBV30; D: NA; J: TRBJ1-1; CDR3: CAWSTRLNTEAFF; DNA: TGTGCCTGGAGTACCCGGCTGAACACTGAAGCTTTCTTT
size: NA; V: TRBV7-2; D: TRBD2; J: TRBJ2-3; CDR3: CASSLALAGGHLTDTQYF; DNA: TGTGCCAGCAGCTTAGCACTAGCGGGGGGGCATCTCACAGATACGCAGTATTTT
size: NA; V: TRBV6-1; D: TRBD1; J: TRBJ1-4; CDR3: CASSEIWGTGLNEKLFF; DNA: TGTGCCAGCAGTGAAATATGGGGGACAGGGCTGAATGAAAAACTGTTTTTT
size: NA; V: TRBV28; D: NA; J: TRBJ1-2; CDR3: CASSLREYGYTF; DNA: TGTGCCAGCAGTTTAAGAGAATATGGCTACACCTTC
size: NA; V: TRBV5-6; D: TRBD2; J: TRBJ2-2; CDR3: CASSWTSTGELFF; DNA: TGTGCCAGCAGCTGGACTAGTACCGGGGAGCTGTTTTTT
size: NA; V: TRBV29-1; D: NA; J: TRBJ1-1; CDR3: CSVRPTELNTEAFF; DNA: TGCAGCGTTAGACCTACAGAGTTGAACACTGAAGCTTTCTTT
size: NA; V: TRBV4-1; D: TRBD2; J: TRBJ2-1; CDR3: CASSQDGTSDEQFF; DNA: TGCGCCAGCAGCCAAGACGGGACTAGCGATGAGCAGTTCTTC
size: NA; V: TRBV18; D: NA; J: TRBJ2-2; CDR3: CASLVEQGYTGELFF; DNA: TGTGCCAGCCTGGTGGAGCAGGGGTACACCGGGGAGCTGTTTTTT
size: NA; V: TRBV19; D: NA; J: TRBJ1-2; CDR3: CASSMVGGYGYTF; DNA: TGTGCCAGTAGTATGGTGGGGGGCTATGGCTACACCTTC
size: NA; V: TRBV5-4; D: NA; J: TRBJ2-2; CDR3: CASNEVGANGELFF; DNA: TGTGCCAGCAACGAGGTGGGCGCCAACGGGGAGCTGTTTTTT
size: NA; V: TRBV11-2; D: NA; J: TRBJ2-1; CDR3: CASRLEGSSYNEQFF; DNA: TGTGCCAGCAGGTTGGAGGGGTCCTCCTACAATGAGCAGTTCTTC
size: NA; V: TRBV20-1; D: NA; J: TRBJ2-7; CDR3: CSASPGTYEQYF; DNA: TGCAGTGCTAGTCCAGGGACCTACGAGCAGTACTTC
size: NA; V: TRBV19; D: NA; J: TRBJ1-1; CDR3: CASSTGVNTEAFF; DNA: TGTGCCAGTAGTACAGGGGTGAACACTGAAGCTTTCTTT
size: once; V: TRBV7-7; D: NA; J: TRBJ2-1; CDR3: CASSSGGRVSYNEQFF; DNA: TGTGCCAGCAGCTCGGGCGGAAGGGTCTCCTACAATGAGCAGTTCTTC